This T cell receptor (beta chain) was recorded in a study of T cell changes during pregnancy in multiple sclerosis. Repertoires were generated with immunoSEQ multiplex PCR, while TCRdb's copy carries only in-frame clones and drops some. Of over 40,000 clones listed, around 90% are singletons. This CDR3 has 13 residues. V lost 5 bases and J 1 base, leaving 8 bases between the germline ends. CDR1 SGHAT and CDR2 FQDESV come from the germline V gene (reference sequence). The gene calls are TRBV11-1 and TRBJ2-5; D is perhaps TRBD1 (6 bases). The TCR was taken from a female donor in good health, enrolled as a control in a pregnancy study. Sequences were derived from peripheral blood, sampled in the second trimester of pregnancy. DNA for the CDR3: TGTGCCAGCAGCCCAGGGGTCCAAGAGACCCAGTACTTC. Translating it yields CASSPGVQETQYF. Together with reference TRBV11-1 and TRBJ2-5, the CDR3 gives the full variable domain: EAEVAQSPRYKITEKSQAVAFWCDPISGHATLYWYRQILGQGPELLVQFQDESVVDDSQLPKDRFSAERLKGVDSTLKIQPAELGDSAMYLCASSPGVQETQYFGPGTRLLVL.